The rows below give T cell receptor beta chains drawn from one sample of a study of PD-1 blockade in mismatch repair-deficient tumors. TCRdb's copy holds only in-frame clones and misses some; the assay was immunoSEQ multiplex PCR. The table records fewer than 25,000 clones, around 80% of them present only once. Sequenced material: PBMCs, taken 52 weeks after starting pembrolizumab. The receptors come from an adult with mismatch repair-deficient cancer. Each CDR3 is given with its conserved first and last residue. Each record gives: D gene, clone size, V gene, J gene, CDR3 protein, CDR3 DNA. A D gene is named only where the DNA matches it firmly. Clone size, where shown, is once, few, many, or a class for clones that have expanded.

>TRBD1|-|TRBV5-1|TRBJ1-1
CASSWGPYRGRYMNTEAFF
TGCGCCAGCAGTTGGGGGCCTTACAGGGGCCGATATATGAACACTGAAGCTTTCTTT
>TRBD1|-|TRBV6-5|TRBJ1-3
CASRMDREAGNTIYF
TGTGCCAGCAGGATGGACAGGGAAGCTGGAAACACCATATATTTT
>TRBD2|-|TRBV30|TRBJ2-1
CAWSVRREGILHYNEQFF
TGTGCCTGGAGTGTACGAAGGGAGGGAATACTACACTACAATGAGCAGTTCTTC
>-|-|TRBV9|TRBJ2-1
CASSVRQENEQFF
TGTGCCAGCAGCGTGCGGCAAGAGAATGAGCAGTTCTTC
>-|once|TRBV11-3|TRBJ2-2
CASRRKKTGWDTGELFF
TGTGCCAGCAGACGGAAGAAAACAGGGTGGGACACCGGGGAGCTGTTTTTT
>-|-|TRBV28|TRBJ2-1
CASTLGGQNEQFF
TGTGCCAGCACTTTGGGGGGTCAGAATGAGCAGTTCTTC
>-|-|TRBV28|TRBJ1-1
CASSLARWFSGAEDTEAFF
TGTGCCAGCAGTTTAGCCCGCTGGTTCTCAGGGGCGGAGGACACTGAAGCTTTCTTT
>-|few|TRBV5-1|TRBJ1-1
CASSSYSETEAFF
TGCGCCAGCAGCTCGTACTCGGAGACTGAAGCTTTCTTT
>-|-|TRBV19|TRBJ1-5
CASYTGDINQPQHF
TGTGCCAGTTATACAGGTGATATCAATCAGCCCCAGCATTTT
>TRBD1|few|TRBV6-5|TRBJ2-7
CASIADRLGEQYF
TGTGCCAGCATCGCGGACAGGCTCGGCGAGCAGTACTTC
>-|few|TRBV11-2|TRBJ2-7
CASSSQVGSGEQYF
TGTGCCAGCAGCAGTCAGGTGGGGTCGGGGGAGCAGTACTTC
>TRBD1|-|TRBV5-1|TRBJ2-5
CASSEGTVRRETQYF
TGCGCCAGCAGCGAAGGGACAGTCAGGAGGGAGACCCAGTACTTC
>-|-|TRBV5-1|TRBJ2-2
CASTRGGANTGELFF
TGCGCCAGCACCCGAGGGGGGGCGAACACCGGGGAGCTGTTTTTT
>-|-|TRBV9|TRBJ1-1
CASSVGQYTEAFF
TGTGCCAGCAGCGTAGGTCAGTACACTGAAGCTTTCTTT
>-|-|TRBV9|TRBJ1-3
CASSVEYARNTIYF
TGTGCCAGCAGCGTAGAGTACGCTAGAAACACCATATATTTT
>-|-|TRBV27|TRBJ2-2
CASSPHTGELFF
TGTGCCAGCAGTCCTCACACCGGGGAGCTGTTTTTT
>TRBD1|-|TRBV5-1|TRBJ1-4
CASSLTGTGGNEKLFF
TGCGCCAGCAGCTTGACCGGGACAGGGGGGAATGAAAAACTGTTTTTT
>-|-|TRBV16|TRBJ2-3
CASSRSWGDQPESTDTQYF
TGTGCCAGCAGCCGGTCTTGGGGCGACCAACCAGAAAGCACAGATACGCAGTATTTT
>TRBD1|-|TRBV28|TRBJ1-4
CASSPDRGLTNEKLFF
TGTGCCAGCAGCCCGGACAGGGGGCTTACTAATGAAAAACTGTTTTTT
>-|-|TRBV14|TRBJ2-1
CASSQQVYNEQFF
TGTGCCAGCAGCCAGCAGGTATACAATGAGCAGTTCTTC
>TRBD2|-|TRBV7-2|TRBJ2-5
CASSFSVRERETQYF
TGTGCCAGCAGCTTCAGTGTGCGGGAGAGGGAGACCCAGTACTTC
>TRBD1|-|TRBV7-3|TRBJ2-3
CASSPGQGSTDTQYF
TGTGCCAGCAGCCCGGGACAGGGGTCCACAGATACGCAGTATTTT
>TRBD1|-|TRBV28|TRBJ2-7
CASSRFRTGYEQYF
TGTGCCAGCAGCAGATTCAGGACAGGGTACGAGCAGTACTTC
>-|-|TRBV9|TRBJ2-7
CASSVEPGRGEQYF
TGTGCCAGCAGCGTAGAACCCGGGCGGGGCGAGCAGTACTTC
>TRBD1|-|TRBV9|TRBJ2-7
CASSAGTGYNEQYF
TGTGCCAGCAGCGCCGGGACAGGGTACAACGAGCAGTACTTC
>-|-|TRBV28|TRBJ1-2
CASSRGYGYTF
TGTGCCAGCAGCAGGGGTTATGGCTACACCTTC
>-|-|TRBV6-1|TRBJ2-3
CASRRQESTDTQYF
TGTGCCAGCAGGCGACAGGAAAGCACAGATACGCAGTATTTT
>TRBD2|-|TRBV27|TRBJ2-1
CASSSWTSGPNEQFF
TGTGCCAGCAGTTCATGGACTAGCGGGCCCAATGAGCAGTTCTTC
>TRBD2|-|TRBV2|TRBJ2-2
CASNDITSDLNTGELFF
TGTGCCAGCAATGACATAACTAGCGACTTGAACACCGGGGAGCTGTTTTTT
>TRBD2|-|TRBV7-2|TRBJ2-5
CASTGIGLAGGKETQYF
TGTGCCAGCACCGGGATTGGACTAGCGGGAGGAAAAGAGACCCAGTACTTC
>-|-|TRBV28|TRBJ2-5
CASSLTRERYF
TGTGCCAGCAGTTTAACCCGGGAACGGTACTTC
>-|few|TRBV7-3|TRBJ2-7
CASSANFGNHYEQYF
TGTGCCAGCAGCGCCAACTTCGGTAATCACTACGAGCAGTACTTC
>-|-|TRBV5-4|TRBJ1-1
CASSLVGARNTEAFF
TGTGCCAGCAGCTTGGTTGGGGCGCGGAACACTGAAGCTTTCTTT
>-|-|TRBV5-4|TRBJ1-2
CASSLGYSYGYTF
TGTGCCAGCAGCCTGGGTTATAGCTATGGCTACACCTTC
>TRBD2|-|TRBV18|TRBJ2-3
CASSLAGAWDTQYF
TGTGCCAGCTCATTAGCGGGAGCATGGGATACGCAGTATTTT
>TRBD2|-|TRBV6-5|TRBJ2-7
CASSPSGYSSYEQYF
TGTGCCAGCAGTCCTAGCGGGTACAGCTCCTACGAGCAGTACTTC
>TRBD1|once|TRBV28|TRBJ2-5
CASSAPPWTGLETQYF
TGTGCCAGCAGTGCCCCCCCTTGGACAGGTCTCGAGACCCAGTACTTC
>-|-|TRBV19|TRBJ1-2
CASSIEGSGYTF
TGTGCCAGTAGTATTGAAGGGAGTGGCTACACCTTC
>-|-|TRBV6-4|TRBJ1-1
CASSFDSNTEAFF
TGTGCCAGCAGTTTCGACAGTAACACTGAAGCTTTCTTT
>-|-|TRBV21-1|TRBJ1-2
CASTYRDNSYGYTF
TGTGCCAGCACCTACCGGGACAACTCCTATGGCTACACCTTC
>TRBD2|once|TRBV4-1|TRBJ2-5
CASSQGLAGVKETQYF
TGCGCCAGCAGCCAGGGACTAGCGGGAGTGAAAGAGACCCAGTACTTC
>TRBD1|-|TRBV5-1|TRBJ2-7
CASSYRDRGRYEQYF
TGCGCCAGCAGCTACCGGGACAGGGGTAGGTACGAGCAGTACTTC
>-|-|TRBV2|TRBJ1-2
CASSEGWARRGYTF
TGTGCCAGCAGTGAAGGTTGGGCACGTCGTGGCTACACCTTC
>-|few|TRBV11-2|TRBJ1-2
CASSSLGDYGYTF
TGTGCCAGCAGCTCCCTCGGGGACTATGGCTACACCTTC
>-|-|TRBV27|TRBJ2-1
CASRGESYNEQFF
TGTGCCAGCAGGGGAGAATCCTACAATGAGCAGTTCTTC
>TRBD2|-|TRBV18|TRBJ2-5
CASSPGLAGFMGETQYF
TGTGCCAGCTCCCCCGGACTAGCGGGATTCATGGGAGAGACCCAGTACTTC
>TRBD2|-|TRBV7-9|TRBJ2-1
CASSLMSAGVPRGEQFF
TGTGCCAGCAGCCTTATGAGCGCGGGAGTCCCCCGCGGTGAGCAGTTCTTC
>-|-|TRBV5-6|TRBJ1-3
CASSLPADSSGNTIYF
TGTGCCAGCAGCCTCCCTGCGGACAGCTCTGGAAACACCATATATTTT